The 11 T cell receptor beta chains given below trace back to one sample, sequenced in a study of T cells of healthy individuals. MiXCR, applied by TCRdb to the 5' RACE reads, yields one record per CDR3 protein. Among tens of thousands of distinct CDR3 sequences listed, approximately 4.5% were seen once. The receptors were gathered from a human donor in good health.

This clonotype was found many times. This sequence joins TRBV20-1 and TRBJ2-3; 8 bases agree with TRBD2. The CDR3 spans 14 residues. After removal of 6 bases from V and 0 bases from J, the junction contained 5 bases not matched to a gene. Germline assignment: CDR1 DFQATT and CDR2 SNEGSKA (reference sequence). The CDR3 reads CSAILAASTDTQYF. CDR3 bases: TGCAGTGCCATACTAGCGGCTAGCACAGATACGCAGTATTTT.

This clonotype was observed a handful of times. This sequence joins TRBV4-1 and TRBJ2-3; no clear D gene. Germline V gene lookup returns CDR1 MGHRA and CDR2 YSYEKL. The CDR3 has 13 amino acids. V lost 2 bases and J 4 bases, leaving 7 bases between the germline ends. The CDR3 DNA reads as TGCGCCAGCAGCCAAATTGGGTCAGATACGCAGTATTTT. Amino acids: CASSQIGSDTQYF.

This clonotype was recorded many times. The V and J genes are TRBV28 and TRBJ2-1; D not certain. V dropped 4 bases and J dropped 3 bases, with 16 bases sitting between them. This CDR3 is 16 amino acids long. Per germline, CDR1 MDHEN and CDR2 SYDVKM. The CDR3 loop reads CASSYVGAEDYNEQFF. The CDR3 DNA is TGTGCCAGCAGTTATGTTGGTGCGGAAGACTACAATGAGCAGTTCTTC.

This clonotype was detected ten times or more. The rearrangement links TRBV4-3 to TRBJ2-3; D might be TRBD1 or TRBD2, each matching 7 bases. Deletions cut 1 base from V and 4 bases from J, with 12 bases between. The germline V gene has CDR1 LGHNA and CDR2 YSLEER. The CDR3 runs 15 residues. The CDR3 bases are TGCGCCAGCAGCCAAGGGGCAGGGGGGGCAGATACGCAGTATTTT. It encodes CASSQGAGGADTQYF.

This clonotype showed up many times. V is TRBV6-6 and J is TRBJ2-7, with 10 bases matching TRBD1. J gave up 5 bases and V 6 bases, and 7 bases lay outside the gene matches. This CDR3 is 14 amino acids long. CDR1 MNHNY and CDR2 SVGAGI come from the germline V gene (reference sequence). CDR3 DNA sequence: TGTGCCAGCAGCTTCCGGGACAGGGGCCACGAGCAGTACTTC. Translated, it gives CASSFRDRGHEQYF.

The table lists this clonotype with a few counts. CDR3 sequence reads: CASSYGGSSRTDTQYF. CDR3 nucleotide sequence: TGTGCCAGCAGTTACGGCGGGAGCTCTCGCACAGATACGCAGTATTTT. V and J are TRBV6-6 and TRBJ2-3; 7 bases are shared with TRBD2. CDR3 length equals 16 residues. J lost 1 base, V lost 2 bases, and 6 bases had no gene match. Germline V lookup: CDR1 MNHNY, CDR2 SVGAGI (reference sequence).

The table lists this clonotype with a few counts. The J gene is TRBJ2-5, the V gene TRBV12-3 or TRBV12-4, with D perhaps matching TRBD2 (6 bases). The length of the CDR3 is 15 residues. V was pared by 0 bases and J by 1 base, with 9 bases between. The CDR3 coding sequence is TGTGCCAGCAGTTTAGCGCTGGGGGGCCAAGAGACCCAGTACTTC. Encoded protein: CASSLALGGQETQYF.

In regard to this clonotype: Being one base from a much bigger clone, this may be a read error. This chain connects TRBV18 to TRBJ2-6, with 12 bases lining up with TRBD2. Germline V gene data show CDR1 as KGHSH and CDR2 as LQKENI. This CDR3 is 16 amino acids long. The DNA of the CDR3 is TGTGCCGGCTCTCTAGCGGGAGGGCCTGGGGCCAACGTCCTGACTTTC. Protein product: CAGSLAGGPGANVLTF.

The table lists this clonotype with a few counts. The V and J genes are TRBV11-2 and TRBJ1-5, with D hard to call. The ends were cut back, 5 bases at V and 5 bases at J, with 10 bases in the middle. Germline CDR1 is SGHAT and CDR2 is FQNNGV. The length of the CDR3 is 13 residues. The CDR3 sequence is CASSPGLDQPQHF. As DNA, the CDR3 is TGTGCCAGCAGCCCGGGCCTAGATCAGCCCCAGCATTTT.

This clonotype came up many times. As DNA, the CDR3 is TGTGCCAGCAGTTTGGCCACTAGCGGGAGGAAGGATACGCAGTATTTT. Amino acids: CASSLATSGRKDTQYF. This sequence joins TRBV12-3 or TRBV12-4 and TRBJ2-3, with TRBD2 matching over 12 bases. This CDR3 contains 16 residues. V was pared by 3 bases and J by 6 bases, with 7 bases of the junction left unmatched.

This rearrangement joins TRBV19 to TRBJ2-3, with no clear D. Germline loops: CDR1 LNHDA, CDR2 SQIVND (reference sequence). V gave up 7 bases and J gave up 0 bases, with 8 bases separating them. The CDR3 is made up of 13 amino acids. The CDR3 region is CASKERSTDTQYF. CDR3 bases: TGTGCCAGTAAGGAGCGAAGCACAGATACGCAGTATTTT.